The rows below give T cell receptor beta chains drawn from one sample of a study of T cell repertoires in MIS-A myocarditis. Sequenced by immunoSEQ multiplex PCR; TCRdb stores in-frame clones only, minus some. The sample lists over 9,000 clones, 65% to 90% occurring once. Sequences were obtained from right ventricle heart tissue obtained at autopsy. Source of these receptors: a young man with fulminant myocarditis from multisystem inflammatory syndrome in adults (MIS-A) after COVID-19. Both conserved end residues are part of each CDR3. D genes are given only for firm matches. Size is omitted from some rows. Given values are once, few, many or a class for expanded clones.

>NA|TRBV7-2|NA|TRBJ2-3
CASSLEDRGTDTQYF
TGTGCCAGCAGCTTAGAGGACAGAGGCACAGATACGCAGTATTTT
>NA|TRBV6-5|NA|TRBJ2-5
CAVTEGSGGETQYF
TGTGCCGTCACCGAGGGGTCCGGAGGAGAGACCCAGTACTTC
>TRBD1|TRBV7-3|NA|TRBJ1-2
CASSADRGLTF
TGTGCCAGCAGCGCCGACAGGGGATTAACCTTC
>TRBD2|TRBV2|few|TRBJ2-1
CASSHPRGGSGNEQFF
TGTGCCAGCAGTCATCCTCGGGGGGGTTCAGGCAATGAGCAGTTCTTC
>NA|TRBV29-1|NA|TRBJ1-2
CSVGSRNGYTF
TGCAGCGTTGGGTCTAGGAATGGCTACACCTTC
>TRBD1|TRBV20-1|NA|TRBJ2-7
CSASFRTGQYEQYF
TGCAGTGCTAGTTTTCGGACAGGACAATACGAGCAGTACTTC
>TRBD1|TRBV25-1|NA|TRBJ1-6
CASSGSGGLHNSPLHF
TGTGCCAGCAGTGGGTCAGGGGGCCTCCATAATTCACCCCTCCACTTT
>NA|TRBV4-2|NA|TRBJ2-7
CASSQEQGHEQYF
TGTGCCAGCAGCCAAGAACAGGGCCACGAGCAGTACTTC
>TRBD1|TRBV5-1|once|TRBJ1-2
CASSLNPGQLNYGYTF
TGCGCCAGCAGCCTGAATCCGGGACAGCTTAACTATGGCTACACCTTC
>NA|TRBV7-2|once|TRBJ1-5
CASSPLRGDQPQHF
TGTGCCAGCAGCCCCTTGCGGGGAGATCAGCCCCAGCATTTT
>NA|TRBV30|NA|TRBJ2-7
CAWSDPQRTYF
TGTGCCTGGAGTGACCCCCAGCGTACGTACTTC
>NA|TRBV2|once|TRBJ1-1
CASAWGQNTEAFF
TGTGCCAGCGCCTGGGGGCAGAACACTGAAGCTTTCTTT
>NA|TRBV7-2|NA|TRBJ1-2
CASSLRGGAFNYGYTF
TGTGCCAGCAGCCTTCGGGGGGGGGCATTTAACTATGGCTACACCTTC
>TRBD2|TRBV19|NA|TRBJ2-2
CASSISLAGRTGELFF
TGTGCCAGTAGTATCTCCCTAGCGGGCCGCACCGGGGAGCTGTTTTTT
>NA|TRBV27|NA|TRBJ1-1
CASSLKGSYGGAFF
TGTGCCAGCAGTTTGAAGGGCAGTTACGGCGGAGCTTTCTTT
>TRBD2|TRBV9|NA|TRBJ2-3
CASSLRLAGVGTDTQYF
TGTGCCAGCAGCTTAAGACTAGCGGGAGTAGGCACAGATACGCAGTATTTT
>NA|TRBV28|once|TRBJ1-2
CASSGGANGYTF
TGTGCCAGCAGCGGGGGCGCGAATGGCTACACCTTC
>NA|TRBV28|NA|TRBJ2-7
CASIHSRSSYEQYF
TGTGCCAGCATTCATTCCAGGAGCTCCTACGAGCAGTACTTC
>NA|TRBV27|NA|TRBJ1-2
CASSRRGEISGYTF
TGTGCCAGCAGCCGGCGGGGGGAAATCTCTGGCTACACCTTC
>NA|TRBV27|NA|TRBJ2-1
CASSLLGAGTPSYNEQFF
TGTGCCAGCAGTTTGTTGGGCGCGGGGACTCCTTCCTACAATGAGCAGTTCTTC
>TRBD2|TRBV9|NA|TRBJ2-7
CASSRRASGGPYEQYF
TGTGCCAGCAGCCGACGCGCATCGGGGGGGCCCTACGAGCAGTACTTC
>TRBD1|TRBV7-3|NA|TRBJ1-1
CASSLTGTGSEAFF
TGTGCCAGCAGCTTAACGGGGACAGGCTCCGAAGCTTTCTTT